This T cell receptor beta chain derives from a study of shared clonotypes between healthy human individuals. As for the study in general: Donor composition was two women and a few men, aged 18 to 49.

Each replicate PCR on the sorted subsets used around 200 ng DNA (around 31,000 T cell genomes). The protocol was immunoSEQ multiplex PCR, while the TCRdb copy is restricted to in-frame clones and leaves out a portion. The data contain about 2.1 million clones, 93% of them singletons. Naive CD8 cells comprised CD45RO-negative, CCR7-positively selected cells, excluding terminally differentiated effector memory CD45RA+ cells. The CDR3 is made up of 13 amino acids. Trimming took 4 bases from V and 5 from J, leaving 13 bases between them. Per germline, CDR1 SGDLS and CDR2 YYNGEE. The chain employs TRBV9 and TRBJ2-7; D is unclear. The sequenced material came from naive CD8+ T cells from PBMCs. This sequence originates from a man between 18 and 35 years old in good health. Some clones in this sample may be carry-over from other donors' samples. The CDR3 DNA reads TGTGCCAGCAGCCCCGGACCCGACCACGAGCAGTACTTC. This translates into CASSPGPDHEQYF.